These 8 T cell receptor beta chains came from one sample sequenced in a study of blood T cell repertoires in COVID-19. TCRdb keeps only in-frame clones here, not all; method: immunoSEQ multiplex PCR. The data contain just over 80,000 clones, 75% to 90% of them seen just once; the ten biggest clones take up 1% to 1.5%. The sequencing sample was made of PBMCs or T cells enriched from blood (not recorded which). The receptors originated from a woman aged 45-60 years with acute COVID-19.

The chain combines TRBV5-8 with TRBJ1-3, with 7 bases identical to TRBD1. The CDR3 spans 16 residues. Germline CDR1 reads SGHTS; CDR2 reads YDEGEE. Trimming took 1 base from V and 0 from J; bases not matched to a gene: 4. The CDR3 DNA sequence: TGTGCCAGCAGCTTGTGGGGACAGAGCTCTGGAAACACCATATATTTT. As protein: CASSLWGQSSGNTIYF. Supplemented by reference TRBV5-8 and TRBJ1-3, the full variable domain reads EAGVTQSPTHLIKTRGQQATLRCSPISGHTSVYWYQQALGLGLQFLLWYDEGEERNRGNFPPRFSGRQFPNYSSELNVNALELEDSALYLCASSLWGQSSGNTIYFGEGSWLTVV.

The CDR3 coding sequence is TGTGCCAGCAGCTTAGCGCGTATCCAGGGGCATGAAAAACTGTTTTTT. This codes for CASSLARIQGHEKLFF. The chain joins TRBV7-9 to TRBJ1-4, with D possibly TRBD1 on 6 matching bases. The V end was cut by 0 bases, the J end by 6 bases, with 14 bases between. The CDR3 extends over 16 amino acids. The germline CDR1 and CDR2 sequences are SEHNR and FQNEAQ (reference sequence).

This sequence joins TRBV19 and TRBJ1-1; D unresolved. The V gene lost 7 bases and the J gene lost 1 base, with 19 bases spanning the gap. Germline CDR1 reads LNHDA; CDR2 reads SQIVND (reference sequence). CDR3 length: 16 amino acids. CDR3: CASTPRGFPQNTEAFF. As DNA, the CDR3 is TGTGCCAGTACCCCCCGGGGTTTTCCCCAGAACACTGAAGCTTTCTTT. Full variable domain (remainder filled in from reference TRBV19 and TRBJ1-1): DGGITQSPKYLFRKEGQNVTLSCEQNLNHDAMYWYRQDPGQGLRLIYYSQIVNDFQKGDIAEGYSVSREKKESFPLTVTSAQKNPTAFYLCASTPRGFPQNTEAFFGQGTRLTVV.

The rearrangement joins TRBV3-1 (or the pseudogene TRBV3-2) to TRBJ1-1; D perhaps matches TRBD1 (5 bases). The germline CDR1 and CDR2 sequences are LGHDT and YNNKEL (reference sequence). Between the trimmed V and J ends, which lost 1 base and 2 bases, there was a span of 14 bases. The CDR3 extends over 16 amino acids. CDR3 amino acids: CASSQGWGGPNTEAFF. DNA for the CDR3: TGTGCCAGCAGCCAAGGTTGGGGCGGACCCAACACTGAAGCTTTCTTT.

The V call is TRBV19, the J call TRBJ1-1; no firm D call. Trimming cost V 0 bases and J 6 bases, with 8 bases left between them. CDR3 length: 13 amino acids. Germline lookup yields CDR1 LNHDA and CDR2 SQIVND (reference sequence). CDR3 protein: CASSIDRLAEAFF. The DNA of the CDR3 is TGTGCCAGTAGTATAGACAGGCTGGCTGAAGCTTTCTTT. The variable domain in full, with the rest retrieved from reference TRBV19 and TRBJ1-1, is DGGITQSPKYLFRKEGQNVTLSCEQNLNHDAMYWYRQDPGQGLRLIYYSQIVNDFQKGDIAEGYSVSREKKESFPLTVTSAQKNPTAFYLCASSIDRLAEAFFGQGTRLTVV.

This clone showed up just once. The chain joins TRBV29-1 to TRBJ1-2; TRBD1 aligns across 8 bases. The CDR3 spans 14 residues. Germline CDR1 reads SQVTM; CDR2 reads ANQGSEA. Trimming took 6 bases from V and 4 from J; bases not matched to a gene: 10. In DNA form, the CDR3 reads TGCAGCGTCCCGGGGACAGGTCTCGGCTATGGCTACACCTTC. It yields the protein CSVPGTGLGYGYTF.

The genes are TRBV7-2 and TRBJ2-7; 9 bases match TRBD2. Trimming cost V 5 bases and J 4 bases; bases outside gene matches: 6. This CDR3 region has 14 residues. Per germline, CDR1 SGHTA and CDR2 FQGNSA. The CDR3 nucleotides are TGTGCCAGCAGCGTATCTAGCGGGGAATACGAGCAGTACTTC. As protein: CASSVSSGEYEQYF.

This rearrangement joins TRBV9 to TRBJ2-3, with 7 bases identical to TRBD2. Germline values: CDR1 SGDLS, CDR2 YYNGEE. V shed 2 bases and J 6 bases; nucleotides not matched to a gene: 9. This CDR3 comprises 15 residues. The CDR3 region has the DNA TGTGCCAGCAGCGTGAGGTCGGTTAGCGGGGATACGCAGTATTTT. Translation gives CASSVRSVSGDTQYF.